This T cell receptor (beta chain) comes out of a study of human T cells and chemical hapten exposure (dated by TCRdb to about 2021). Notes on the research overall: For sensitization, 2% DPC in acetone was applied to a 2 cm by 2 cm area of upper inner arm skin. Weekly therapeutic DPC doses were additionally applied to the scalp of patients throughout the approximately 25-week study period. Patch testing was performed on the upper back with Finn chambers containing 0.01% DPC, and the patch tests were scored after 6 days according to International Contact Dermatitis Research Group standards. Alopecia areata with under or over 50% scalp involvement, alopecia totalis and alopecia universalis were represented in the patient cohort, which was mostly female. The libraries were sequenced as a pool, and the TCR yield per sample differed mostly because of small variations in library volumes within the pool. The study tracked peripheral blood TCR repertoire changes in vivo during primary and secondary sensitization to the hapten diphenylcyclopropenone (DPC) in alopecia patients. Blood samples were taken from patients before sensitization (week 0) and at 2, 6 and about 24 weeks after DPC sensitization. About 28 alopecia patients gave blood for TCR sequencing at one to four time points (pre-sensitization, 2, 6 and 24 weeks).

Libraries were made using RACE. Sequencing was carried out with a NextSeq 500. Library preparation attached unique molecular identifiers to individual cDNA molecules for quantitative, reproducible TCR counting. Both TCR alpha and TCR beta chains were sequenced from each blood RNA sample. The paper's data handling went like this. Samples had a median of approximately 93,000 TCRs, with a range from roughly 23,224 to 700,000. V, J and CDR3 annotation of the TCR reads was carried out using the Decombinator software suite. For PS versus PT1 abundance plots, all samples were subsampled to the same number of TCRs (28,000). Expanded TCRs were defined as absent before sensitization and observed at least eight times at the 2-week time point. TCRdb's own reprocessing of the public reads used fastp at Q25 and MiXCR and kept productive beta chains. When rows share a CDR3 protein, they turn into one entry using the most common DNA and genes. The V and J calls and clone size are TCRdb's, not the authors'. The table for this sample lists roughly 120,000 distinct CDR3 sequences; 9.5% to 13% of them were counted only once. 1.1% to 1.5% of the sample comes from the top ten.

From its cysteine to its phenylalanine, the CDR3 spans 13 amino acids. Only the CDR3 part of the read is kept: 39 bases, read in frame from the first base. Sequences SQVTM (CDR1) and ANQGSEA (CDR2) are obtained from the germline V gene. The junction carries 13 bases between V and J, which are trimmed by 4 bases and 4 bases respectively. Broader findings and caveats from the paper: DPC sensitization did not change the number of TCRs with a frequency above 1 in 1000, and there was no evidence of changes in global repertoire structure. Patch test score correlated positively with the number of PT1 expanded TCRs, reaching significance at thresholds 8, 16 and 32 but not at 4. Repeated subsampling changed both the strength of the expansion versus patch-test correlation and the threshold at which the correlation became significant. Expanded TCRs formed significantly more large CDR3 similarity clusters than pre-sensitization or healthy control sets, consistent with antigen-driven responses. Alopecia, a presumed autoimmune disease, was present in all patients, so the immune response of the patients might differ from that of healthy individuals.

This clonotype has a handful of counts. Its antigen remains unidentified. No much larger clone exists at a distance of one base, and base qualities are not known. What this sample's time point label stands for: patch test 1, 2 weeks after DPC sensitization. The treatment or condition label corresponds to: therapeutic diphenylcyclopropenone sensitization with weekly scalp DPC. Blood at each patch-test visit was drawn before the patch test was applied. Patients were eligible if aged 18 to 70, diagnosed with alopecia and judged suitable for DPC therapy, and pregnant patients were excluded. Total RNA was extracted from unfractionated whole blood collected in Tempus Blood RNA tubes.

The starting material was whole blood, obtained in connection with sensitization to the hapten diphenylcyclopropenone (DPC). The TCR comes from a woman aged 50 to 60 with alopecia areata. Some clones in this sample may be carry-over from other donors' samples. This chain is built from TRBV29-1 and TRBJ1-1, with the D segment identity uncertain. CDR3 protein: CSVGEGSGTEAFF. At the DNA level, the sequence is TGCAGCGTTGGAGAGGGATCGGGCACTGAAGCTTTCTTT.